A selection of T cell receptor beta chains follows, all from one sample in a study of Tregs in tolerant kidney transplant recipients. Clones were sequenced by immunoSEQ multiplex PCR, and TCRdb holds only the in-frame ones, with some missing. Here the sample spans 95,000 to 120,000 clones, roughly 89% being singletons. Source: CD4+ T cells from blood, taken before the transplant. The receptor source for this set is a human donor who received a combined kidney and bone marrow transplant. Each CDR3 is given without its conserved first and last residue.

TRBV12-5	TRBJ1-6	15	ASGLYQGSPYNSPLH
TRBV6-4	TRBJ2-3	12	ASSDLARRDTQY
TRBV6-4	TRBJ2-1	13	ASSDSRWGRNEQF
TRBV2	TRBJ2-7	10	ATTRDSYEQY
TRBV15	TRBJ2-4	16	ATSLTSGIGGARNIQY
TRBV10-3	TRBJ2-7	13	AISDWTSGSYEQY
TRBV5-6	TRBJ1-2	12	ASSSGFSGGGYT
TRBV9	TRBJ1-2	13	ASTPSAQGHYGYT
TRBV27	TRBJ2-7	12	ASRTGDPRYEQY
TRBV7-9	TRBJ1-2	13	ASSPRTGGWSGYT
TRBV7-7	TRBJ2-2	14	ASSPRSDRGGGELF